This T cell receptor beta chain came from a study of CD8 T cells in Susac syndrome. Germline values: CDR1 KGHSH, CDR2 LQKENI. After removal of 6 bases from V and 5 bases from J, the junction contained 14 bases not matched to a gene. The CDR3 covers 16 residues. RNA, at about 0.45 to 1 ug, was reverse transcribed with random hexamers. TCRdb re-derived calls from the immunoSEQ multiplex PCR reads in MiXCR, one entry per CDR3 protein. The sample consists of fewer than 300,000 distinct CDR3 sequences, roughly 84% of them appearing once. This receptor was identified in a human donor with multiple sclerosis. The sample comprised CD8+ T cells from PBMCs. V gene TRBV18 combines with J gene TRBJ2-7, with 9 bases lining up with TRBD2. The chain's CDR3 is CASSRIEAGGVNEQYF. The CDR3 DNA reads TGTGCCAGCTCCCGTATTGAAGCGGGAGGCGTCAACGAGCAGTACTTC.